Below, one T cell receptor beta chain is given with its context. What it binds is unknown. Here immunoSEQ multiplex PCR was the method, and the copy in TCRdb shows in-frame clones only, minus some. The table records 55,000 to 75,000 clones, about 80% of them present only once. The sample comes from a study of T cell responses to AZD1222 COVID-19 vaccine. Study-wide results and limits: It should be noted that donors were predominantly white British and more often female, and clonal diversity was possibly underestimated. None of the repertoires were sampled until the peak T cell response had passed. Only a handful of AZD1222 recipients, about six in all, had baseline seropositivity. Two doses of AZD1222 preceded a rise in Spike-specific TCR breadth and depth.

This CDR3 region has 14 residues. The germline V gene encodes CDR1 SGDLS and CDR2 YYNGEE. Trimming shortened V by 0 bases and J by 10 bases, and 11 bases separated the two germline ends. This chain uses TRBV9 with TRBJ1-6; no definite D call. This clonotype was sampled from an adult in good health. The sequencing used peripheral blood, collected on day 0 of AZD1222 vaccination. In nucleotides, the CDR3 is TGTGCCAGCAGCGTAGTGGAGGGAGGGTCACCCCTCCACTTT. Its protein is CASSVVEGGSPLHF.